This paragraph reports one T cell receptor beta chain. This record belongs to a study of T cell changes during pregnancy in multiple sclerosis. Using immunoSEQ multiplex PCR, the repertoire was profiled, and TCRdb retains in-frame clones only, with some absent. The sample has about 77,000 clones, about 89% seen once. Material: peripheral blood, obtained before pregnancy. The source of this sequence is a female donor with multiple sclerosis, enrolled in a pregnancy study.

CDR3 sequence reads: CASGLAGTDTQYF. CDR3 in DNA: TGTGCCAGCGGACTAGCGGGGACGGATACGCAGTATTTT. The chain employs TRBV6-6 and TRBJ2-3; 12 nucleotides align to TRBD2. The germline V gene has CDR1 MNHNY and CDR2 SVGAGI (reference sequence). This CDR3 spans 13 amino acids. V trimming: 8 bases; J trimming: 6 bases; junction bases outside the gene matches: 3.